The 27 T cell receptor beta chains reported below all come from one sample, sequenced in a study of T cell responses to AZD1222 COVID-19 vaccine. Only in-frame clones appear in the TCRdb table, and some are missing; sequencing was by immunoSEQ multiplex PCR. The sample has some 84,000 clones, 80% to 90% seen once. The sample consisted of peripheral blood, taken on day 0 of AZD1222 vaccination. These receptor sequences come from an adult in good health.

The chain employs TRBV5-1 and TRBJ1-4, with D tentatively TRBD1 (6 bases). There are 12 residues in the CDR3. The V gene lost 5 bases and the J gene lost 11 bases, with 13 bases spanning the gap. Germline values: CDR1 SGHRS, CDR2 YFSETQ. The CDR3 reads CASSPQGDKLFF. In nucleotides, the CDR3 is TGCGCCAGCAGTCCACAGGGAGATAAACTGTTTTTT.

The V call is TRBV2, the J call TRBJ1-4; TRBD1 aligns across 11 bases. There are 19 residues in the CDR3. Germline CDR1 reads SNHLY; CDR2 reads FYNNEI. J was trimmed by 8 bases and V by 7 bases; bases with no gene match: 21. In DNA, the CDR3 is TGTGCCAGCACCAGAGAGAGCCCCAGGACAGGGGGCGCGGGGGAAAAACTGTTTTTT. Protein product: CASTRESPRTGGAGEKLFF.

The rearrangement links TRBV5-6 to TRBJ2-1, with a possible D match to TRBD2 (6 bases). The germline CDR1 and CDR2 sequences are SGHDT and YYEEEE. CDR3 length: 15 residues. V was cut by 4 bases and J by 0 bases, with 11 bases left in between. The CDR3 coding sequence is TGTGCCAGCAGCGTTAGCGGAGGCTCCTACAATGAGCAGTTCTTC. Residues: CASSVSGGSYNEQFF.

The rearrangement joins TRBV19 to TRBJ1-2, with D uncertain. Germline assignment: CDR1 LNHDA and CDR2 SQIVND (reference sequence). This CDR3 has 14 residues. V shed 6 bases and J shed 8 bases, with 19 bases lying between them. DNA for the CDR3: TGTGCCAGTAGCCCTCCCGGACTTACGCGGGGCTACACCTTC. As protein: CASSPPGLTRGYTF.

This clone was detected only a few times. The CDR3 DNA is TGTGCCAGCAGCTTAGGCGGGGACTCCTCTGGAAACACCATATATTTT. This codes for CASSLGGDSSGNTIYF. The V gene is TRBV5-6, the J gene TRBJ1-3; D may be TRBD1 (5 bases). V was shortened by 2 bases and J by 0 bases, with 12 bases between the two germline ends. The CDR3 runs 16 residues. Germline assignment: CDR1 SGHDT and CDR2 YYEEEE.

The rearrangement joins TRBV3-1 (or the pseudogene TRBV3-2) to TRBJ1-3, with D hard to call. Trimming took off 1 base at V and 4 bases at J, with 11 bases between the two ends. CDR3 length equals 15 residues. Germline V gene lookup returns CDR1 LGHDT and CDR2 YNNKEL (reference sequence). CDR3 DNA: TGTGCCAGCAGCCAAGGTCTTATCCCGGGAAACACCATATATTTT. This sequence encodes CASSQGLIPGNTIYF.

The CDR3 DNA reads TGTGCCAGCTCATCAACAGACAGCAATCAGCCCCAGCATTTT. The encoded protein is CASSSTDSNQPQHF. The V and J genes are TRBV18 and TRBJ1-5, with D unclear. Trimming stripped 5 bases from V and 1 base from J, with 9 bases between. From germline, CDR1 is KGHSH and CDR2 LQKENI. The CDR3 is 14 residues long.

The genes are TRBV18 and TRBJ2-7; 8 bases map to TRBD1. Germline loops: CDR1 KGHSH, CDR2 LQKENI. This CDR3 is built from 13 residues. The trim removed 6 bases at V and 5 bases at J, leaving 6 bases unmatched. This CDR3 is CASSHGTGDEQYF. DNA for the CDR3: TGTGCCAGCTCGCACGGGACAGGCGACGAGCAGTACTTC. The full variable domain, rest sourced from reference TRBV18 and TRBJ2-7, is NAGVMQNPRHLVRRRGQEARLRCSPMKGHSHVYWYRQLPEEGLKFMVYLQKENIIDESGMPKERFSAEFPKEGPSILRIQQVVRGDSAAYFCASSHGTGDEQYFGPGTRLTVT.

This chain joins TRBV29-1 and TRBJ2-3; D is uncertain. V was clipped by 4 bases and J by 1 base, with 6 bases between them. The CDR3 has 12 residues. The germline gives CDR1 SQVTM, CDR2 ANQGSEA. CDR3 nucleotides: TGCAGCGTTGGTGAGGGCACAGATACGCAGTATTTT. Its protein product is CSVGEGTDTQYF.

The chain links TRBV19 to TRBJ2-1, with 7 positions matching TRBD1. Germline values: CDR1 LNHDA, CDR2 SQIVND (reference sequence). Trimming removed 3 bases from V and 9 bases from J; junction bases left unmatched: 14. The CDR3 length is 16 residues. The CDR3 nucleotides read TGTGCCAGTAGTATCAAACAGGGGTTCGGTGGGAGTGAGCAGTTCTTC. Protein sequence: CASSIKQGFGGSEQFF.

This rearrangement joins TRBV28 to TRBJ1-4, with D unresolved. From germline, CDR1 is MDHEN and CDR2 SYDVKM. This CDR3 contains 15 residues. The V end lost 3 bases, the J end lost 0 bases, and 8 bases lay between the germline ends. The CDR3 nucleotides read TGTGCCAGCAGTTTGTTCGAGGCAACTAATGAAAAACTGTTTTTT. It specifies CASSLFEATNEKLFF.

CDR3 amino acids: CASGGQGTGFYRGANVLTF. Written as DNA, the CDR3 is TGTGCTAGTGGTGGCCAAGGGACAGGGTTTTACCGTGGGGCCAACGTCCTGACTTTC. The chain couples TRBV12-5 to TRBJ2-6; TRBD1 agrees at 9 bases. V trimming: 5 bases; J trimming: 3 bases; junction bases outside the gene matches: 14. From germline, CDR1 is LGHNT and CDR2 FRNRAP. The CDR3 extends over 19 amino acids.

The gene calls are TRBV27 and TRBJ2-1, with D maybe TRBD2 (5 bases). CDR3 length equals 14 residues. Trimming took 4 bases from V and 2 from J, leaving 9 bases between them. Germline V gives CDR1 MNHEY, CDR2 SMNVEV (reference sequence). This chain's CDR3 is CASSSLAAYNEQFF. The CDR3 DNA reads TGTGCCAGCAGTTCCCTAGCAGCCTACAATGAGCAGTTCTTC.

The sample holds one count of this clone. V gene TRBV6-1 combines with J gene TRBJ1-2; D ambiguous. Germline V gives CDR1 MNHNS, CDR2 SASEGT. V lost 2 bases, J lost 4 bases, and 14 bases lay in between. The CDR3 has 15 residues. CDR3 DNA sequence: TGTGCCAGCAGTGAATCTGGCAGGCCTTTCTATGGCTACACCTTC. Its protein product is CASSESGRPFYGYTF.

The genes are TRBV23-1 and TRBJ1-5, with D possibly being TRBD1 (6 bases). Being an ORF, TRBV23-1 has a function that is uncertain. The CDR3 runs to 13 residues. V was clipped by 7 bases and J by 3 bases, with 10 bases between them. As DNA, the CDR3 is TGCGCCAGCATAGGACAGTCCAATCAGCCCCAGCATTTT. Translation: CASIGQSNQPQHF.

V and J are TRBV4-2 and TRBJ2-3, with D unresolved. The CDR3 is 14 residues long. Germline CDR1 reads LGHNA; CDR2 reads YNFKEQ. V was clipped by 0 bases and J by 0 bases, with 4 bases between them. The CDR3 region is CASSQDGSTDTQYF. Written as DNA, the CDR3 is TGTGCCAGCAGCCAAGACGGAAGCACAGATACGCAGTATTTT.

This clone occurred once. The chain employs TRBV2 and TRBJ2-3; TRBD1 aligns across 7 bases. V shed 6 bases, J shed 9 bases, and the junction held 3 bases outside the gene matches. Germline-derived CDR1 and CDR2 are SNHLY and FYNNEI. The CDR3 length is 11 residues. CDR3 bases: TGTGCCAGCAGAGACAGGGTAACGCAGTATTTT. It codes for CASRDRVTQYF.

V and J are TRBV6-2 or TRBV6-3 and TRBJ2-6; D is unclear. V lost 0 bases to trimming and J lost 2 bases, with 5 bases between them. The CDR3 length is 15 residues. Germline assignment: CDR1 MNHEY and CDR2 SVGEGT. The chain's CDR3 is CASSYSGTGANVLTF. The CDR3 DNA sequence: TGTGCCAGCAGTTACTCGGGGACTGGGGCCAACGTCCTGACTTTC.

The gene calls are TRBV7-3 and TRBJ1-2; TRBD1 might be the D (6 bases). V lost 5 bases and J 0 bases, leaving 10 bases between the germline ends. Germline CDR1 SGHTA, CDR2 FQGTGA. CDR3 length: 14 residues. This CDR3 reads CASSPDRTNYGYTF. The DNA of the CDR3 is TGTGCCAGCAGCCCCGACAGGACTAACTATGGCTACACCTTC.

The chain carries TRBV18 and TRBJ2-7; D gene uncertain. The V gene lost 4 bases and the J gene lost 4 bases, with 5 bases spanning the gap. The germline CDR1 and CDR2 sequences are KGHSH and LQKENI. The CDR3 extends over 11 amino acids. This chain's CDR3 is CASSQEYEQYF. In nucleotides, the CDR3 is TGTGCCAGCTCACAAGAATACGAGCAGTACTTC.

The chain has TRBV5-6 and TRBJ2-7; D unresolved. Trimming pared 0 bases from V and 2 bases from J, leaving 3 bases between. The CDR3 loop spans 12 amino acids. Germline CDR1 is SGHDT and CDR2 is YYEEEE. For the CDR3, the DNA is TGTGCCAGCAGCTTGGAACCCTACGAGCAGTACTTC. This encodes CASSLEPYEQYF. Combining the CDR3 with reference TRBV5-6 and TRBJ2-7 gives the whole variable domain DAGVTQSPTHLIKTRGQQVTLRCSPKSGHDTVSWYQQALGQGPQFIFQYYEEEERQRGNFPDRFSGHQFPNYSSELNVNALLLGDSALYLCASSLEPYEQYFGPGTRLTVT.

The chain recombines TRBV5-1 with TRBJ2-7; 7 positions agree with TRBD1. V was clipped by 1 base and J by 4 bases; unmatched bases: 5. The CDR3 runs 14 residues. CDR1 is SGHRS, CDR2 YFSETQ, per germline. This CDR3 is CASSLRTGLYEQYF. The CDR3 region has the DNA TGCGCCAGCAGCTTGCGGACAGGACTTTACGAGCAGTACTTC.

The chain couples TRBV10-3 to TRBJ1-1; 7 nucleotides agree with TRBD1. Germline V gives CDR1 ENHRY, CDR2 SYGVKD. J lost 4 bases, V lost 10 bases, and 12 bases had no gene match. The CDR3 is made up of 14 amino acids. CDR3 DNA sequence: TGTGCCACCGGGAAGGGGGCCTGGGGCACTGAAGCTTTCTTT. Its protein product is CATGKGAWGTEAFF.

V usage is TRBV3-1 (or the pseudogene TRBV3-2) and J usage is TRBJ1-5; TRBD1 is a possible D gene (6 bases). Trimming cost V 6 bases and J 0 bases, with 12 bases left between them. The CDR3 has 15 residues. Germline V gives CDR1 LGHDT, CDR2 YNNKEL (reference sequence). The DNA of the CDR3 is TGTGCCAGCAGTTCCGGACAGAATAGCAATCAGCCCCAGCATTTT. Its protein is CASSSGQNSNQPQHF.

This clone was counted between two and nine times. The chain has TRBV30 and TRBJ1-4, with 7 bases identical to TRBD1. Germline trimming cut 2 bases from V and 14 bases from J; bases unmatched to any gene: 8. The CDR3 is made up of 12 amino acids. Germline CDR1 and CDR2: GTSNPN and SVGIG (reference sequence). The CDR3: CAWSQEQGILFF. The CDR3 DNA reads TGTGCCTGGAGTCAAGAACAGGGGATCCTGTTTTTT.

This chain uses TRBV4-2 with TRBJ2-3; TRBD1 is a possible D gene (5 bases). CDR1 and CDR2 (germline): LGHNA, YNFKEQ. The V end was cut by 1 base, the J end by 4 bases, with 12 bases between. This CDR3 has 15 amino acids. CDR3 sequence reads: CASSQGIGAPDTQYF. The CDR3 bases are TGTGCCAGCAGCCAAGGAATTGGGGCGCCAGATACGCAGTATTTT.

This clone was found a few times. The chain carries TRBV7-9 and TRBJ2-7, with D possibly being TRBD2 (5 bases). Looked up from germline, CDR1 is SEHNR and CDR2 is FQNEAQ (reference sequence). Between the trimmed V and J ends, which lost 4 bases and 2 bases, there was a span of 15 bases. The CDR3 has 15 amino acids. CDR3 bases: TGTGCCAGCAGCTCCCCGGGGAACGCGACCTACGAGCAGTACTTC. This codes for CASSSPGNATYEQYF.